The 15 T cell receptor beta chains below were found in one sample sequenced in a study of response to subunit inactivated influenza vaccine. Each CDR3 protein is one row after TCRdb ran MiXCR on the RT-PCR reads. This sample has roughly 700,000 distinct CDR3 sequences, with more than 15% found just once. The sequencing used PBMCs from blood, collected roughly 12 days after vaccination. These receptors were taken from a man aged 50 to 60 who received an inactivated influenza vaccine.

As to this clonotype: At one of its ends the junction is not consistent with the germline gene, which may arise from a read error. This rearrangement joins TRBV12-3 or TRBV12-4 to TRBJ1-4; 11 bases match TRBD1. This CDR3 contains 17 residues. The CDR3 region has the DNA TGTACCAGCAGTTTAGGCGGGACAGGGGGTGATAATGAAAAACTGTTTTTT. As protein: CTSSLGGTGGDNEKLFF.

This clonotype has more than one count but fewer than ten. J is TRBJ1-1 and V is TRBV27; unclear D gene. The CDR3 loop spans 15 amino acids. V lost 0 bases and J lost 1, with 9 bases in between. Germline V gene lookup returns CDR1 MNHEY and CDR2 SMNVEV (reference sequence). The CDR3 coding sequence is TGTGCCAGCAGTTTATCGATATGGGCGAACACTGAAGCTTTCTTT. It translates to CASSLSIWANTEAFF.

This clonotype was detected only a few times. V usage is TRBV4-2 and J usage is TRBJ2-1; no clear D. This CDR3 is 12 amino acids long. The V end lost 0 bases, the J end lost 13 bases, and 10 bases lay between the germline ends. Per germline, CDR1 LGHNA and CDR2 YNFKEQ. The CDR3, as DNA: TGTGCCAGCAGCCAAGAAGCCGGTCCACAGTTCTTC. Amino acid sequence: CASSQEAGPQFF.

This clonotype has only a few counts. V gene TRBV10-3 combines with J gene TRBJ2-1; 9 bases match TRBD2. This CDR3 region has 16 residues. V shed 4 bases and J 5 bases; nucleotides not matched to a gene: 9. CDR1 and CDR2 from the germline V gene are ENHRY and SYGVKD. CDR3 DNA: TGTGCCATCAGTGCGATGGCTAGCGGGACTAACAATGAGCAGTTCTTC. Translating it yields CAISAMASGTNNEQFF.

This clonotype was detected only a few times. The genes are TRBV14 and TRBJ2-1; maybe TRBD2 (5 bases). Deletions cut 0 bases from V and 12 bases from J, with 9 bases between. Germline values: CDR1 SGHDN, CDR2 FVKESK. CDR3 size: 12 residues. The CDR3 region has the DNA TGTGCCAGCAGCCAAGATAGACTATTGCAGTTCTTC. Its protein is CASSQDRLLQFF.

The CDR3 here is CASSGAGDEQYF. The CDR3 bases are TGTGCCAGCAGCGGAGCGGGAGACGAGCAGTACTTC. The rearrangement links TRBV7-8 to TRBJ2-7, with TRBD2 identical over 8 bases. CDR1 is SGHVS and CDR2 is FQNEAQ in the germline V gene. The CDR3 runs 12 residues. Unmatched junction bases numbered 2, after V lost 5 bases and J lost 5 bases.

The J gene is TRBJ2-1, the V gene TRBV27; 7 bases are shared with TRBD2. V lost 5 bases to trimming and J lost 4 bases; unmatched junction nucleotides: 11. The germline V gene encodes CDR1 MNHEY and CDR2 SMNVEV (reference sequence). This CDR3 has 16 amino acids. The CDR3 DNA reads TGTGCCAGCAGTCTCCATCCCAATAGCGGGTACAATGAGCAGTTCTTC. As protein: CASSLHPNSGYNEQFF.

This chain joins TRBV12-3 or TRBV12-4 and TRBJ2-2; unclear D gene. The CDR3 runs to 14 residues. V was cut by 7 bases and J by 4 bases, with 13 bases left in between. The CDR3: CASTPRWPTGELFF. The CDR3 DNA reads as TGTGCCAGCACCCCCCGATGGCCCACCGGGGAGCTGTTTTTT.

This clonotype came up a few times. The CDR3 spells CASSAQRERNTDTQYF. The CDR3 DNA reads as TGTGCCAGCAGCGCGCAGCGGGAGCGGAACACAGATACGCAGTATTTT. The genes are TRBV9 and TRBJ2-3, with 8 bases identical to TRBD2. Per germline, CDR1 SGDLS and CDR2 YYNGEE. The CDR3 is made up of 16 amino acids. V lost 3 bases to trimming and J lost 2 bases; unmatched junction nucleotides: 8. The whole variable domain, remainder taken from reference TRBV9 and TRBJ2-3, is DSGVTQTPKHLITATGQRVTLRCSPRSGDLSVYWYQQSLDQGLQFLIQYYNGEERAKGNILERFSAQQFPDLHSELNLSSLELGDSALYFCASSAQRERNTDTQYFGPGTRLTVL.

This clonotype was recorded at least ten times. The chain combines TRBV12-3 or TRBV12-4 with TRBJ2-3, with TRBD1 matching over 9 bases. The CDR3 contains 11 residues. Unmatched junction bases numbered 9, after V lost 11 bases and J lost 12 bases. The CDR3, as DNA: TGTGCCTCCACAGGGGGCCAGTCTCAGTATTTT. Translating gives CASTGGQSQYF.

This clonotype has just a few counts. The chain carries TRBV7-9 and TRBJ2-1, with 8 bases fitting TRBD2. The CDR3 is 17 residues long. V trimming: 2 bases; J trimming: 3 bases; junction bases outside the gene matches: 9. CDR1 and CDR2 from the germline V gene are SEHNR and FQNEAQ (reference sequence). CDR3 sequence: CASSLSSAGGFYNEQFF. The CDR3 DNA sequence: TGTGCCAGCAGCTTAAGCTCCGCGGGGGGATTCTACAATGAGCAGTTCTTC. The variable domain in full, with the rest retrieved from reference TRBV7-9 and TRBJ2-1, is DTGVSQNPRHKITKRGQNVTFRCDPISEHNRLYWYRQTLGQGPEFLTYFQNEAQLEKSRLLSDRFSAERPKGSFSTLEIQRTEQGDSAMYLCASSLSSAGGFYNEQFFGPGTRLTVL.

The gene calls are TRBV15 and TRBJ2-1, with a possible D match to TRBD2 (5 bases). The CDR3 length is 15 residues. V dropped 0 bases and J dropped 10 bases, with 16 bases sitting between them. Germline assignment: CDR1 LNHNV and CDR2 YYDKDF (reference sequence). The CDR3 loop reads CATSRDGDPGREQFF. Written as DNA, the CDR3 is TGTGCCACCAGCAGAGATGGCGACCCGGGAAGGGAGCAGTTCTTC.

This chain joins TRBV5-1 and TRBJ2-5, with 9 bases matching TRBD2. Unmatched junction bases numbered 7, after V lost 0 bases and J lost 4 bases. The length of the CDR3 is 16 residues. Germline CDR1 SGHRS, CDR2 YFSETQ. The CDR3 coding sequence is TGCGCCAGCAGCTTGGGTATAGCGGGAGCCCGAGAGACCCAGTACTTC. Translated: CASSLGIAGARETQYF.

The sample holds a few counts of this clonotype. The chain carries TRBV5-1 and TRBJ1-6; D unresolved. The CDR3 runs to 15 residues. Trimming stripped 0 bases from V and 6 bases from J, with 10 bases between. Germline assignment: CDR1 SGHRS and CDR2 YFSETQ. As DNA, the CDR3 is TGCGCCAGCAGCTTGGAAGACCGGGTTAATTCACCCCTCCACTTT. Amino acid sequence: CASSLEDRVNSPLHF.

This clonotype was counted between two and nine times. The gene calls are TRBV30 and TRBJ2-1; 7 bases are a match to TRBD1. Looked up from germline, CDR1 is GTSNPN and CDR2 is SVGIG (reference sequence). This CDR3 is built from 16 residues. The J segment lost 7 bases and the V segment lost 4 bases, leaving 16 bases of the junction unmatched. CDR3 amino acids: CAWNPTSGQLSNEQFF. Here the CDR3 DNA reads TGTGCCTGGAATCCTACTTCGGGACAGCTTTCAAATGAGCAGTTCTTC.